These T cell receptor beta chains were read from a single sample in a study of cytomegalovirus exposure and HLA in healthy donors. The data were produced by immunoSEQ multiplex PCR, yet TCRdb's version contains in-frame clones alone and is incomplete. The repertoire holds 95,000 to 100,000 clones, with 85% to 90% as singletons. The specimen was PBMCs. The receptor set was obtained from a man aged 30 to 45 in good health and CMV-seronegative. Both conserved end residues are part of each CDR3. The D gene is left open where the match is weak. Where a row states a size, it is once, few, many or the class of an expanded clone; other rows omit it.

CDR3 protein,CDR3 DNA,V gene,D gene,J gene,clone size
CASSPSGGTGELFF,TGTGCCAGCAGCCCAAGCGGGGGCACCGGGGAGCTGTTTTTT,TRBV11-2,TRBD2,TRBJ2-2,-
CASSPREGGYNSPLHF,TGTGCCAGCTCACCACGGGAAGGGGGATATAATTCACCCCTCCACTTT,TRBV18,-,TRBJ1-6,-
CASSSRTGRYNSPLHF,TGTGCCAGCAGCTCACGGACAGGCCGATATAATTCACCCCTCCACTTT,TRBV13,TRBD1,TRBJ1-6,-
CASSSQPGTAVNSPLHF,TGCGCCAGCAGCTCGCAACCCGGGACAGCCGTTAATTCACCCCTCCACTTT,TRBV4-1,TRBD1,TRBJ1-6,-
CASSELHEKLFF,TGTGCCAGCAGTGAACTTCATGAAAAACTGTTTTTT,TRBV27,-,TRBJ1-4,-
CASSLGNNQPQHF,TGTGCCAGCAGTCTAGGAAACAATCAGCCCCAGCATTTT,TRBV6-6,-,TRBJ1-5,-
CASSSGVYNEQFF,TGTGCCAGCTCATCCGGGGTCTACAATGAGCAGTTCTTC,TRBV18,-,TRBJ2-1,-
CASSLGLSGTGELFF,TGTGCCAGCAGCTTAGGACTATCAGGCACCGGGGAGCTGTTTTTT,TRBV7-2,-,TRBJ2-2,-
CASSLPTALGITGELFF,TGTGCCAGCAGCTTACCGACAGCACTGGGGATAACCGGGGAGCTGTTTTTT,TRBV5-6,-,TRBJ2-2,-
CSVERRGTQYF,TGCAGCGTTGAGCGGCGAGGTACGCAGTATTTT,TRBV29-1,-,TRBJ2-3,-
CASSHLTGLAKNIQYF,TGCGCCAGCAGCCATCTGACGGGACTAGCCAAAAACATTCAGTACTTC,TRBV4-1,-,TRBJ2-4,-
CASSQERQGNYGYTF,TGCGCCAGCAGCCAAGAGAGACAGGGGAACTATGGCTACACCTTC,TRBV4-1,TRBD1,TRBJ1-2,once
CASSNSGTSGRFYNEQFF,TGTGCCAGCAGCAACTCCGGGACTAGCGGGAGGTTTTACAATGAGCAGTTCTTC,TRBV21-1,-,TRBJ2-1,-
CASSLGGGGTGELFF,TGTGCCAGCAGCTTAGGGGGAGGGGGCACCGGGGAGCTGTTTTTT,TRBV7-3,-,TRBJ2-2,-
CASSIRDRGANEKLFF,TGTGCCAGCAGCATCCGGGACAGGGGAGCAAATGAAAAACTGTTTTTT,TRBV5-6,TRBD1,TRBJ1-4,few
CASSFGQGAAGELFF,TGTGCCAGCAGTTTCGGACAGGGGGCGGCCGGGGAGCTGTTTTTT,TRBV27,TRBD1,TRBJ2-2,-
CASTLGVTGELFF,TGTGCCAGCACCCTAGGGGTTACCGGGGAGCTGTTTTTT,TRBV6-5,-,TRBJ2-2,few
CASSLGEGRGTDTQYF,TGTGCCAGCAGCTTAGGGGAGGGTAGGGGGACAGATACGCAGTATTTT,TRBV7-9,-,TRBJ2-3,-
CASSLGGNEQFF,TGTGCCAGCAGTTTGGGGGGCAATGAGCAGTTCTTC,TRBV27,-,TRBJ2-1,-
CSVQGLAGASSYNEQFF,TGCAGCGTACAGGGACTAGCGGGGGCGAGCTCCTACAATGAGCAGTTCTTC,TRBV29-1,TRBD2,TRBJ2-1,-
CASSGQGVGDEKLFF,TGTGCCAGCAGCGGTCAGGGGGTCGGTGATGAAAAACTGTTTTTT,TRBV9,TRBD1,TRBJ1-4,few
CASSLQGMNTEAFF,TGCGCCAGCAGCTTGCAGGGGATGAACACTGAAGCTTTCTTT,TRBV5-1,-,TRBJ1-1,-
CASSGLDRTDTQYF,TGTGCCAGCAGTGGCCTCGATCGTACAGATACGCAGTATTTT,TRBV27,-,TRBJ2-3,-
CASTVSRVVNSPLHF,TGTGCCAGTACCGTCTCCAGGGTTGTGAATTCACCCCTCCACTTT,TRBV19,-,TRBJ1-6,-
CASSPHRGADTQYF,TGTGCCAGCAGCCCACACCGAGGTGCAGATACGCAGTATTTT,TRBV7-2,-,TRBJ2-3,-
CSVDGGPRLGKLFF,TGCAGCGTTGATGGCGGACCCCGACTAGGAAAACTGTTTTTT,TRBV29-1,-,TRBJ1-4,-
CASSSTGTGGGEQYF,TGTGCCAGCAGTAGCACCGGGACAGGGGGAGGCGAGCAGTACTTC,TRBV6-5,TRBD1,TRBJ2-7,-
CASSQGTQGTLVYEQYF,TGTGCCAGCAGCCAAGGCACTCAGGGGACCCTCGTCTACGAGCAGTACTTC,TRBV4-2,-,TRBJ2-7,-
CASSPLNRDLYGYTF,TGTGCCAGCTCACCACTGAACAGGGATTTGTATGGCTACACCTTC,TRBV18,-,TRBJ1-2,-
CASSQDSTSGSPNEQYF,TGCGCCAGCAGCCAAGATTCAACTAGCGGGAGCCCGAACGAGCAGTACTTC,TRBV4-3,TRBD2,TRBJ2-7,-
CASSLVDRGRDGYTF,TGTGCCAGCAGCTTAGTCGACAGGGGGCGTGATGGCTACACCTTC,TRBV7-9,TRBD1,TRBJ1-2,-
CASTSLAGSVNEQFF,TGTGCCAGCACCTCGCTAGCGGGTTCCGTCAATGAGCAGTTCTTC,TRBV7-2,TRBD2,TRBJ2-1,-
CASFRAGDYEQYF,TGTGCCAGCTTCAGGGCAGGGGACTACGAGCAGTACTTC,TRBV6-5,-,TRBJ2-7,-
CASSTSGGGVDF,TGTGCCAGCAGTACCTCGGGAGGCGGCGTTGACTTC,TRBV6-6,TRBD2,TRBJ2-7,once
CAWSVPGGETQYF,TGTGCCTGGAGTGTCCCAGGGGGGGAGACCCAGTACTTC,TRBV30,-,TRBJ2-5,-
CASSLAGYHGTEAFF,TGTGCCAGCAGCTTAGCAGGGTACCACGGCACTGAAGCTTTCTTT,TRBV11-2,-,TRBJ1-1,-
CASSLHGRQETQYF,TGTGCCAGCAGCTTACACGGGAGGCAAGAGACCCAGTACTTC,TRBV7-2,TRBD2,TRBJ2-5,-
CASSQARGWDTQYF,TGTGCCAGCAGCCAAGCCCGGGGTTGGGATACGCAGTATTTT,TRBV14,-,TRBJ2-3,-
CAWSVAVNTEAFF,TGTGCCTGGAGTGTAGCGGTGAACACTGAAGCTTTCTTT,TRBV30,-,TRBJ1-1,-
CASSPQQGENQPQHF,TGTGCCAGCTCACCACAACAGGGAGAAAATCAGCCCCAGCATTTT,TRBV18,-,TRBJ1-5,-
CASSQDSAGPRVEQYF,TGCGCCAGCAGCCAAGATAGCGCGGGACCAAGGGTCGAGCAGTACTTC,TRBV4-3,-,TRBJ2-7,-
CATSRGWLAGMQTQYF,TGTGCCACCAGCAGAGGGTGGCTAGCTGGCATGCAGACCCAGTACTTC,TRBV15,-,TRBJ2-5,-
CASSNTKAGELFF,TGTGCCAGCAGCAATACTAAGGCCGGGGAGCTGTTTTTT,TRBV7-2,-,TRBJ2-2,-
CASSFGLAEYNEQFF,TGTGCCAGTAGTTTCGGACTAGCAGAATACAATGAGCAGTTCTTC,TRBV19,TRBD2,TRBJ2-1,once
CASSSRGTEYEQYF,TGCGCCAGCAGCTCCCGGGGGACGGAATACGAGCAGTACTTC,TRBV5-1,-,TRBJ2-7,-
CASSVEVRSPLHF,TGCGCCAGCTCGGTCGAGGTTCGGTCACCCCTCCACTTT,TRBV4-1,-,TRBJ1-6,few
CASSEPGLQYF,TGTGCCAGCAGTGAGCCGGGACTCCAGTACTTC,TRBV6-1,-,TRBJ2-5,-
CASSGQGLRETQYF,TGTGCCAGCAGTGGACAGGGTTTGAGAGAGACCCAGTACTTC,TRBV6-5,TRBD1,TRBJ2-5,-
CASSQEPGWGERLGNTIYF,TGCGCCAGCAGCCAAGAACCGGGTTGGGGGGAACGGCTTGGAAACACCATATATTTT,TRBV4-1,-,TRBJ1-3,once
CASSYRQGASNEQFF,TGTGCCAGCAGCTACCGACAGGGGGCCTCCAATGAGCAGTTCTTC,TRBV5-4,TRBD1,TRBJ2-1,-
CASRALPLQETQYF,TGTGCCAGCAGGGCTCTCCCGTTGCAAGAGACCCAGTACTTC,TRBV2,-,TRBJ2-5,-
CAISENSYSNEQFF,TGTGCCATCAGTGAGAACTCCTATTCGAATGAGCAGTTCTTC,TRBV10-3,-,TRBJ2-1,once
CASSSSRGQTEAFF,TGCGCCAGCAGCTCGTCAAGGGGGCAGACTGAAGCTTTCTTT,TRBV5-1,TRBD1,TRBJ1-1,few
CATGSHRGRRSTDTQYF,TGTGCCACTGGGTCGCACAGGGGGCGGCGTAGCACAGATACGCAGTATTTT,TRBV28,TRBD1,TRBJ2-3,-
CASGRQASGYTF,TGTGCCAGCGGGAGACAGGCGAGCGGCTACACCTTC,TRBV5-8,-,TRBJ1-2,-
CASSQVLNNEQFF,TGCGCCAGCAGCCAAGTACTTAACAATGAGCAGTTCTTC,TRBV4-1,-,TRBJ2-1,few
CASSQDRGTTSTDTQYF,TGTGCCAGCAGCCAAGATAGGGGGACTACGAGCACAGATACGCAGTATTTT,TRBV4-2,-,TRBJ2-3,-
CASSVNPELGFVNEQFF,TGTGCCAGCAGCGTAAACCCAGAACTAGGTTTTGTCAATGAGCAGTTCTTC,TRBV9,-,TRBJ2-1,-
CASSQAYPGGEQYF,TGTGCCAGCAGCCAAGCTTACCCAGGGGGCGAGCAGTACTTC,TRBV14,TRBD1,TRBJ2-7,-